This T cell receptor beta chain was documented in a study of cytomegalovirus exposure and HLA in healthy donors. About the research overall: A subsequent analysis reported that the 120 or so validation repertoires were produced on the same platform that had also been used for the roughly 670 first-cohort repertoires.

Using immunoSEQ multiplex PCR, the repertoire was profiled, and TCRdb retains in-frame clones only, with some absent. The top ten hold about 0.9% of the sample, which has hundreds of thousands of clones, roughly 90% seen once. About this clone: What it binds is not known.

Notes on the study in general: The authors listed approximately 150 TCR beta chains as cytomegalovirus-associated. Cytomegalovirus status was reportedly diagnosed by the classifier with high specificity and sensitivity. Under in vitro conditions, three CMV-associated chains were confirmed as specific for CMV antigens.

Sequencing input: PBMCs. This receptor was taken from a woman aged 18-30 years in good health and CMV-seronegative.

The CDR3, as DNA: TGCGCCAGCAGCCCAGGGACTAGCGAAGGCTGGGCAGATACGCAGTATTTT. Amino acids: CASSPGTSEGWADTQYF. The chain links TRBV5-1 to TRBJ2-3; TRBD2 matches at 10 bases. The CDR3 spans 17 residues. Germline V CDR1 and CDR2: SGHRS, YFSETQ. The V segment lost 4 bases and the J segment 4 bases; nucleotides outside the gene matches: 12.